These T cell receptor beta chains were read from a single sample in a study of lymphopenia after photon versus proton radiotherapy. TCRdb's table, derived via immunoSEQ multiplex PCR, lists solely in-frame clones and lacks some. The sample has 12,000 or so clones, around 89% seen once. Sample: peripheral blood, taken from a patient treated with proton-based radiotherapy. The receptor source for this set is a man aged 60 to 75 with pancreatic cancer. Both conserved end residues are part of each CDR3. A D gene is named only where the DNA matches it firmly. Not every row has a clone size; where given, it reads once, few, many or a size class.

CDR3 protein: CASSPARVSPNTEAFF
CDR3 DNA: TGTGCCAGCAGCCCTGCTCGGGTTTCGCCGAACACTGAAGCTTTCTTT
V gene: TRBV7-8
D gene: -
J gene: TRBJ1-1
clone size: -

CDR3 protein: CASSLEQGKAKNIQYF
CDR3 DNA: TGTGCCAGCAGCTTAGAGCAGGGTAAAGCCAAAAACATTCAGTACTTC
V gene: TRBV7-2
D gene: -
J gene: TRBJ2-4
clone size: -

CDR3 protein: CASRLRASGRRYNEQFF
CDR3 DNA: TGTGCAAGTCGCTTACGGGCTAGCGGGAGGCGGTACAATGAGCAGTTCTTC
V gene: TRBV12-2
D gene: -
J gene: TRBJ2-1
clone size: once

CDR3 protein: CASSAGTGGNEQYF
CDR3 DNA: TGTGCCAGCAGTGCCGGGACAGGGGGCAACGAGCAGTACTTC
V gene: TRBV6-1
D gene: TRBD1
J gene: TRBJ2-7
clone size: -

CDR3 protein: CASSPSGGRNQPQHF
CDR3 DNA: TGTGCCAGCAGCCCTTCCGGGGGACGCAATCAGCCCCAGCATTTT
V gene: TRBV7-9
D gene: -
J gene: TRBJ1-5
clone size: -

CDR3 protein: CASSSLYGYTF
CDR3 DNA: TGTGCCAGCAGCTCCCTCTATGGCTACACCTTC
V gene: TRBV6-1
D gene: -
J gene: TRBJ1-2
clone size: -

CDR3 protein: CASSKKGSEQETQYF
CDR3 DNA: TGTGCCAGCAGCAAAAAAGGTAGCGAACAAGAGACCCAGTACTTC
V gene: TRBV7-2
D gene: -
J gene: TRBJ2-5
clone size: -

CDR3 protein: CAWSSSAKQETQYF
CDR3 DNA: TGTGCCTGGAGTTCATCTGCCAAGCAAGAGACCCAGTACTTC
V gene: TRBV30
D gene: -
J gene: TRBJ2-5
clone size: -

CDR3 protein: CASSFSGRAETQYF
CDR3 DNA: TGTGCCAGCAGCTTTTCCGGGAGGGCGGAGACCCAGTACTTC
V gene: TRBV7-9
D gene: TRBD2
J gene: TRBJ2-5
clone size: -

CDR3 protein: CAWSVGGDTQYF
CDR3 DNA: TGTGCCTGGAGTGTCGGGGGAGATACGCAGTATTTT
V gene: TRBV30
D gene: -
J gene: TRBJ2-3
clone size: -

CDR3 protein: CASSQPQLRTTNEKLFF
CDR3 DNA: TGCGCCAGCAGCCAACCCCAGCTCAGAACAACTAATGAAAAACTGTTTTTT
V gene: TRBV4-1
D gene: -
J gene: TRBJ1-4
clone size: -

CDR3 protein: CASSLVSGPKHEQFF
CDR3 DNA: TGTGCCAGCAGCTTAGTTAGCGGACCTAAACATGAGCAGTTCTTC
V gene: TRBV11-3
D gene: -
J gene: TRBJ2-1
clone size: -

CDR3 protein: CASSLGLMDTQYF
CDR3 DNA: TGCGCCAGCAGCTTGGGCCTGATGGATACGCAGTATTTT
V gene: TRBV5-1
D gene: -
J gene: TRBJ2-3
clone size: -

CDR3 protein: CASSSGGSGANVLTF
CDR3 DNA: TGTGCCAGCAGCTCTGGGGGCTCAGGGGCCAACGTCCTGACTTTC
V gene: TRBV13
D gene: -
J gene: TRBJ2-6
clone size: few

CDR3 protein: CASSSTGRGTQPQHF
CDR3 DNA: TGTGCCAGCAGCTCCACCGGCAGGGGCACTCAGCCCCAGCATTTT
V gene: TRBV28
D gene: -
J gene: TRBJ1-5
clone size: -

CDR3 protein: CASSPLGAGLTETQYF
CDR3 DNA: TGTGCCAGCTCACCTTTGGGAGCAGGGTTGACGGAGACCCAGTACTTC
V gene: TRBV18
D gene: -
J gene: TRBJ2-5
clone size: -

CDR3 protein: CAPHPRQGGREYTGELFF
CDR3 DNA: TGTGCTCCTCACCCGAGACAGGGAGGGCGGGAGTACACCGGGGAGCTGTTTTTT
V gene: TRBV7-7
D gene: -
J gene: TRBJ2-2
clone size: -

CDR3 protein: CASSLGVGIFQPQHF
CDR3 DNA: TGTGCCAGCAGCTTAGGAGTCGGGATCTTTCAGCCCCAGCATTTT
V gene: TRBV7-8
D gene: -
J gene: TRBJ1-5
clone size: -

CDR3 protein: CASRRRDVTETQYF
CDR3 DNA: TGTGCCTCCCGACGCCGGGACGTAACAGAGACCCAGTACTTC
V gene: TRBV2
D gene: -
J gene: TRBJ2-5
clone size: once

CDR3 protein: CAWKVGGPAFNQPQHF
CDR3 DNA: TGTGCCTGGAAGGTAGGGGGCCCTGCCTTCAATCAGCCCCAGCATTTT
V gene: TRBV30
D gene: TRBD1
J gene: TRBJ1-5
clone size: -

CDR3 protein: CASSYIPGNTIYF
CDR3 DNA: TGTGCCAGCTCATACATTCCTGGGAACACCATATATTTT
V gene: TRBV18
D gene: -
J gene: TRBJ1-3
clone size: -

CDR3 protein: CASSEVRGGTGELFF
CDR3 DNA: TGTGCCAGCAGCGAAGTTCGGGGGGGCACCGGGGAGCTGTTTTTT
V gene: TRBV7-9
D gene: TRBD2
J gene: TRBJ2-2
clone size: -

CDR3 protein: CASSPHLDGTGDGYTF
CDR3 DNA: TGTGCCAGCAGCCCCCACCTAGACGGGACAGGGGATGGCTACACCTTC
V gene: TRBV11-2
D gene: TRBD1
J gene: TRBJ1-2
clone size: -

CDR3 protein: CASSYAPGELFF
CDR3 DNA: TGTGCCAGCAGTTACGCTCCCGGGGAGCTGTTTTTT
V gene: TRBV6-6
D gene: -
J gene: TRBJ2-2
clone size: -

CDR3 protein: CASSQDQSFFNEQFF
CDR3 DNA: TGTGCCAGCAGCCAAGACCAGTCTTTCTTCAATGAGCAGTTCTTC
V gene: TRBV14
D gene: -
J gene: TRBJ2-1
clone size: -

CDR3 protein: CASLRLAVKETQYF
CDR3 DNA: TGTGCCTCCCTGCGGCTAGCGGTAAAAGAGACCCAGTACTTC
V gene: TRBV2
D gene: TRBD2
J gene: TRBJ2-5
clone size: -

CDR3 protein: CASSYQGPSGEAFF
CDR3 DNA: TGTGCCAGCAGTTACCAAGGGCCGAGCGGCGAAGCTTTCTTT
V gene: TRBV6-5
D gene: -
J gene: TRBJ1-1
clone size: -

CDR3 protein: CATRTSSHNEQFF
CDR3 DNA: TGTGCCACCAGGACTAGCAGCCACAATGAGCAGTTCTTC
V gene: TRBV27
D gene: TRBD2
J gene: TRBJ2-1
clone size: -

CDR3 protein: CSVGGQVNIQYF
CDR3 DNA: TGCAGCGTCGGGGGACAGGTGAACATTCAGTACTTC
V gene: TRBV29-1
D gene: TRBD1
J gene: TRBJ2-4
clone size: once

CDR3 protein: CASSLGPDSPQHF
CDR3 DNA: TGTGCCAGCAGCTTAGGCCCGGACAGCCCCCAGCATTTT
V gene: TRBV13
D gene: -
J gene: TRBJ1-5
clone size: -

CDR3 protein: CASSLRDRGDEKLFF
CDR3 DNA: TGTGCCAGCAGCCTCCGGGACAGGGGGGATGAAAAACTGTTTTTT
V gene: TRBV11-2
D gene: TRBD1
J gene: TRBJ1-4
clone size: -

CDR3 protein: CASSRDGRNTEAFF
CDR3 DNA: TGCGCCAGCAGCCGGGACGGGAGGAACACTGAAGCTTTCTTT
V gene: TRBV5-1
D gene: -
J gene: TRBJ1-1
clone size: -

CDR3 protein: CSVGRLGQGLTEAFF
CDR3 DNA: TGCAGCGTTGGCAGGCTGGGACAGGGCTTGACTGAAGCTTTCTTT
V gene: TRBV29-1
D gene: TRBD1
J gene: TRBJ1-1
clone size: -

CDR3 protein: CASSPLGEVADTQYF
CDR3 DNA: TGTGCCAGCAGTCCCCTGGGGGAGGTCGCAGATACGCAGTATTTT
V gene: TRBV27
D gene: -
J gene: TRBJ2-3
clone size: -

CDR3 protein: CASSKGQGNTGELFF
CDR3 DNA: TGTGCCAGCAGCAAGGGACAGGGTAACACCGGGGAGCTGTTTTTT
V gene: TRBV5-4
D gene: TRBD1
J gene: TRBJ2-2
clone size: -

CDR3 protein: CASSLASGRRGYEQYF
CDR3 DNA: TGTGCCAGCAGCTTGGCTAGCGGGAGAAGGGGCTACGAGCAGTACTTC
V gene: TRBV5-5
D gene: TRBD2
J gene: TRBJ2-7
clone size: few

CDR3 protein: CASSLTGNMNTEAFF
CDR3 DNA: TGTGCCAGCAGCTTGACAGGCAATATGAACACTGAAGCTTTCTTT
V gene: TRBV5-8
D gene: -
J gene: TRBJ1-1
clone size: -

CDR3 protein: CASSSGTGPTDTQYF
CDR3 DNA: TGTGCCAGCAGTTCTGGTACAGGTCCCACAGATACGCAGTATTTT
V gene: TRBV11-3
D gene: -
J gene: TRBJ2-3
clone size: -

CDR3 protein: CASSTDRGNQPQHF
CDR3 DNA: TGTGCCAGTAGTACAGACAGGGGCAATCAGCCCCAGCATTTT
V gene: TRBV19
D gene: TRBD1
J gene: TRBJ1-5
clone size: few

CDR3 protein: CASSTPARPTNYGYTF
CDR3 DNA: TGTGCCAGCAGCACCCCCGCCAGGCCCACTAACTATGGCTACACCTTC
V gene: TRBV28
D gene: -
J gene: TRBJ1-2
clone size: -

CDR3 protein: CASSPGFQETQYF
CDR3 DNA: TGTGCCAGCAGCCCAGGTTTTCAAGAGACCCAGTACTTC
V gene: TRBV5-6
D gene: -
J gene: TRBJ2-5
clone size: few

CDR3 protein: CAIIRKGGRAYNEQFF
CDR3 DNA: TGTGCCATCATTCGTAAAGGCGGGAGGGCCTACAATGAGCAGTTCTTC
V gene: TRBV2
D gene: TRBD2
J gene: TRBJ2-1
clone size: -

CDR3 protein: CASSLRGVLRLAQDTQYF
CDR3 DNA: TGTGCCAGCAGCCTTCGGGGGGTTTTAAGACTAGCGCAAGATACGCAGTATTTT
V gene: TRBV27
D gene: TRBD2
J gene: TRBJ2-3
clone size: once

CDR3 protein: CASRGREGQGGYEQYF
CDR3 DNA: TGTGCCAGCAGGGGAAGGGAAGGACAGGGAGGTTACGAGCAGTACTTC
V gene: TRBV5-6
D gene: TRBD1
J gene: TRBJ2-7
clone size: -

CDR3 protein: CAISERDEMETQYF
CDR3 DNA: TGTGCCATCAGTGAGCGGGACGAAATGGAGACCCAGTACTTC
V gene: TRBV10-3
D gene: -
J gene: TRBJ2-5
clone size: -

CDR3 protein: CASRWQGGTDTQYF
CDR3 DNA: TGTGCCAGCAGATGGCAGGGAGGCACAGATACGCAGTATTTT
V gene: TRBV6-6
D gene: -
J gene: TRBJ2-3
clone size: -

CDR3 protein: CASSSWGGQETQYF
CDR3 DNA: TGTGCCAGCAGCTCCTGGGGGGGACAAGAGACCCAGTACTTC
V gene: TRBV28
D gene: TRBD2
J gene: TRBJ2-5
clone size: -

CDR3 protein: CASRPRGQANTEAFF
CDR3 DNA: TGTGCCAGCAGACCCCGGGGACAGGCGAACACTGAAGCTTTCTTT
V gene: TRBV6-6
D gene: TRBD1
J gene: TRBJ1-1
clone size: -

CDR3 protein: CASSSLTGRGTEAFF
CDR3 DNA: TGTGCCAGCAGTTCTCTGACAGGGCGGGGCACTGAAGCTTTCTTT
V gene: TRBV28
D gene: TRBD1
J gene: TRBJ1-1
clone size: -

CDR3 protein: CASSLGGNTGELFF
CDR3 DNA: TGTGCCAGCAGCTTAGGCGGGAACACCGGGGAGCTGTTTTTT
V gene: TRBV11-3
D gene: -
J gene: TRBJ2-2
clone size: -

CDR3 protein: CASSRTWGSRETQYF
CDR3 DNA: TGTGCCAGCAGCCGCACGTGGGGGAGTAGGGAGACCCAGTACTTC
V gene: TRBV7-2
D gene: -
J gene: TRBJ2-5
clone size: -

CDR3 protein: CASSVLGTSGSNEQFF
CDR3 DNA: TGTGCCAGCAGCGTCTTGGGGACTAGCGGGAGTAATGAGCAGTTCTTC
V gene: TRBV9
D gene: TRBD2
J gene: TRBJ2-1
clone size: once